The source of this TCR beta chain is a study of CD8 T cells in Susac syndrome. Whole-study results and caveats: The study conceded that its TCR sequencing and HLA analysis involved relatively few individuals.

RNA, at about 0.45 to 1 ug, was reverse transcribed with random hexamers. The TCR beta CDR3 was amplified by immunoSEQ multiplex PCR across 54 Vbeta, 13 Jbeta. TCRdb used MiXCR to reprocess the immunoSEQ multiplex PCR reads, holding one entry per CDR3 protein. The sample records 150,000 to 200,000 distinct CDR3 sequences, about 94% being singletons. Worth noting for this clonotype: What it binds is unknown.

The receptor's source is a human donor in good health. Source material: CD4+ T cells from PBMCs.

The CDR3 sequence is CASSPFEGQPQHF. The DNA for the CDR3 is TGTGCCAGCAGTCCTTTTGAAGGGCAGCCCCAGCATTTT. This chain joins TRBV2 and TRBJ1-5; D gene uncertain. This CDR3 is 13 amino acids long. Trimming removed 5 bases at V and 7 bases at J, with 12 bases between. Germline-derived CDR1 and CDR2 are SNHLY and FYNNEI.